Described below is a single T cell receptor (beta chain) sequence and its context. The data were obtained in a study of control samples from healthy donors and cancer patients. In germline, CDR1 is MRHNA, CDR2 SNTAGT. The CDR3 contains 14 residues. V trimming: 5 bases; J trimming: 6 bases; junction bases outside the gene matches: 4. Sequenced by immunoSEQ multiplex PCR; TCRdb stores in-frame clones only, minus some. This sample yields 150,000 or so clones, of which about 93% are seen a single time; 14% belongs to the top ten. Sample: PBMCs. The chain recombines TRBV6-4 with TRBJ2-3; 11 positions agree with TRBD1. The sequence came from a man aged 60 to 75 with colorectal cancer. CDR3 coding DNA: TGTGCCAGCAGTACCGGGACAGGGGGTGATACGCAGTATTTT. Its protein is CASSTGTGGDTQYF.